Listed below are T cell receptor beta chains from one sample, sequenced in a study of blood T cells in healthy people across ages. TCRdb reprocessed the 5' RACE reads via MiXCR and lists one record per CDR3 protein. Of roughly 720,000 distinct CDR3 sequences detected, about 53% appear once; the ten largest clones hold about 42%. The sample taken for sequencing was blood. These receptors all stem from an elderly man in good health. Both conserved end residues are part of each CDR3. The order of the fields is J gene, D gene, clone size, V gene, CDR3 protein, CDR3 DNA. The D gene is left open where the match is weak. The size entry is marked missing in some rows and otherwise reads once, few, many or a size class.

J gene: TRBJ2-5; D gene: -; clone size: once; V gene: TRBV7-3; CDR3 protein: CASSPVGGGGETQYF; CDR3 DNA: TGTGCCAGCAGCCCGGTAGGGGGAGGAGGAGAGACCCAGTACTTC
J gene: TRBJ2-1; D gene: -; clone size: once; V gene: TRBV29-1; CDR3 protein: CSVERVDGNRYNEQFF; CDR3 DNA: TGCAGCGTTGAGAGGGTGGACGGGAACCGGTACAATGAGCAGTTCTTC
J gene: TRBJ2-5; D gene: -; clone size: -; V gene: TRBV10-2; CDR3 protein: CASSESPGYFQETQYF; CDR3 DNA: TGCGCCAGCAGTGAGTCACCAGGTTACTTCCAAGAGACCCAGTACTTC
J gene: TRBJ2-3; D gene: TRBD2; clone size: once; V gene: TRBV5-1; CDR3 protein: CASSLRPGLAGGDTQYF; CDR3 DNA: TGCGCCAGCTCCCTGAGACCGGGACTAGCGGGAGGGGATACGCAGTATTTT
J gene: TRBJ2-1; D gene: TRBD2; clone size: once; V gene: TRBV2; CDR3 protein: CASSETSDEQFF; CDR3 DNA: TGTGCCAGCAGCGAGACTAGCGATGAGCAGTTCTTC
J gene: TRBJ2-7; D gene: TRBD1; clone size: -; V gene: TRBV20-1; CDR3 protein: CSAREVGQIYEQYF; CDR3 DNA: TGCAGTGCTAGAGAAGTGGGACAGATCTACGAGCAGTACTTC
J gene: TRBJ2-7; D gene: TRBD1; clone size: -; V gene: TRBV5-1; CDR3 protein: CASSSQGAPYEQYF; CDR3 DNA: TGCGCCAGCAGCTCCCAGGGGGCTCCCTACGAGCAGTACTTC
J gene: TRBJ2-4; D gene: TRBD1; clone size: -; V gene: TRBV6-6; CDR3 protein: CASRTGENIQYF; CDR3 DNA: TGTGCCAGCAGGACAGGGGAAAACATTCAGTACTTC
J gene: TRBJ2-2; D gene: -; clone size: -; V gene: TRBV4-1; CDR3 protein: CASSQEGQGSSGELFF; CDR3 DNA: TGCGCCAGCAGCCAAGAAGGCCAGGGTAGCTCCGGGGAGCTGTTTTTT
J gene: TRBJ2-6; D gene: -; clone size: -; V gene: TRBV5-1; CDR3 protein: CASSSGQGANVLTF; CDR3 DNA: TGCGCCAGCAGCTCCGGACAGGGGGCCAACGTCCTGACTTTC
J gene: TRBJ1-2; D gene: -; clone size: -; V gene: TRBV6-6; CDR3 protein: CASAAANYGYTF; CDR3 DNA: TGTGCCAGCGCCGCTGCGAACTATGGCTACACCTTC
J gene: TRBJ2-7; D gene: TRBD1; clone size: -; V gene: TRBV15; CDR3 protein: CATSVTGTGISEQYF; CDR3 DNA: TGTGCCACCAGCGTAACCGGGACAGGTATCTCCGAGCAGTACTTC
J gene: TRBJ2-1; D gene: TRBD1; clone size: few; V gene: TRBV5-1; CDR3 protein: CASSPTGGTYNEQFF; CDR3 DNA: TGCGCCAGCAGCCCTACAGGGGGCACCTACAATGAGCAGTTCTTC
J gene: TRBJ2-5; D gene: -; clone size: -; V gene: TRBV28; CDR3 protein: CASSLGRRTKYF; CDR3 DNA: TGTGCCAGCAGTTTAGGACGACGGACGAAGTACTTC
J gene: TRBJ2-1; D gene: TRBD2; clone size: few; V gene: TRBV15; CDR3 protein: CATSRDIGGGRNEQFF; CDR3 DNA: TGTGCCACCAGCAGAGATATCGGCGGGGGGAGGAATGAGCAGTTCTTC
J gene: TRBJ2-3; D gene: -; clone size: -; V gene: TRBV12-1; CDR3 protein: CASSLTGRSSTDTQYF; CDR3 DNA: TGTGCCAGCAGCTTAACAGGGAGGAGTAGCACGGATACGCAGTATTTT
J gene: TRBJ2-7; D gene: TRBD2; clone size: -; V gene: TRBV13; CDR3 protein: CAGSLGRGGEQYF; CDR3 DNA: TGTGCCGGCAGCTTAGGCCGCGGGGGCGAGCAGTACTTC
J gene: TRBJ1-5; D gene: -; clone size: -; V gene: TRBV12-3/TRBV12-4; CDR3 protein: CASSLGHSDQPQHF; CDR3 DNA: TGTGCCAGCAGTTTAGGACACAGCGATCAGCCCCAGCATTTT
J gene: TRBJ2-7; D gene: TRBD2; clone size: -; V gene: TRBV18; CDR3 protein: CASSPPSGSFLKQYF; CDR3 DNA: TGTGCCAGCTCACCACCGAGCGGGAGTTTCTTGAAGCAGTACTTC
J gene: TRBJ1-2; D gene: -; clone size: -; V gene: TRBV20-1; CDR3 protein: CSARAGTLTYDYTF; CDR3 DNA: TGCAGTGCTAGAGCCGGGACCCTTACTTATGACTACACCTTC
J gene: TRBJ2-5; D gene: TRBD2; clone size: few; V gene: TRBV10-3; CDR3 protein: CAIGREGETQYF; CDR3 DNA: TGTGCCATCGGGAGGGAGGGAGAGACCCAGTACTTC
J gene: TRBJ1-4; D gene: -; clone size: -; V gene: TRBV5-1; CDR3 protein: CASSQTARGEKLFF; CDR3 DNA: TGCGCCAGCAGCCAAACGGCCCGGGGGGAAAAACTGTTTTTT
J gene: TRBJ1-2; D gene: -; clone size: -; V gene: TRBV7-9; CDR3 protein: CASSAGFGYTF; CDR3 DNA: TGTGCCAGCAGCGCGGGCTTTGGCTACACCTTC
J gene: TRBJ2-3; D gene: TRBD2; clone size: -; V gene: TRBV29-1; CDR3 protein: CGVRGAGGPQDTQYF; CDR3 DNA: TGCGGCGTCCGGGGGGCGGGAGGGCCACAAGATACGCAGTATTTT
J gene: TRBJ2-7; D gene: -; clone size: -; V gene: TRBV7-9; CDR3 protein: CASSSAGYPYEQYF; CDR3 DNA: TGTGCCAGCAGCTCCGCAGGGTACCCTTACGAGCAGTACTTC
J gene: TRBJ1-4; D gene: -; clone size: -; V gene: TRBV20-1; CDR3 protein: CSARWGGGSTNEKLFF; CDR3 DNA: TGCAGTGCTAGATGGGGGGGGGGTTCAACTAATGAAAAACTGTTTTTT
J gene: TRBJ2-3; D gene: TRBD2; clone size: few; V gene: TRBV20-1; CDR3 protein: CSATEASGSTRYAYF; CDR3 DNA: TGCAGTGCTACAGAGGCTAGCGGGAGTACCAGATACGCGTATTTT
J gene: TRBJ1-2; D gene: TRBD1; clone size: -; V gene: TRBV20-1; CDR3 protein: CSARPPGQGNYGYTF; CDR3 DNA: TGCAGTGCTAGACCCCCCGGACAGGGGAACTATGGCTACACCTTC
J gene: TRBJ2-5; D gene: TRBD2; clone size: few; V gene: TRBV3-1; CDR3 protein: CASSLWTRAQETQYF; CDR3 DNA: TGTGCCAGCAGCCTGTGGACTAGGGCACAAGAGACCCAGTACTTC
J gene: TRBJ1-1; D gene: -; clone size: -; V gene: TRBV9; CDR3 protein: CASSVGDGNMNTEAFF; CDR3 DNA: TGTGCCAGCAGCGTAGGGGACGGGAACATGAACACTGAAGCTTTCTTT
J gene: TRBJ2-7; D gene: TRBD2; clone size: -; V gene: TRBV28; CDR3 protein: CASSPLGVTGGPHEQYF; CDR3 DNA: TGTGCCAGCAGTCCCCTGGGGGTAACGGGAGGGCCGCACGAGCAGTACTTC
J gene: TRBJ2-7; D gene: -; clone size: -; V gene: TRBV11-2; CDR3 protein: CASTGTRDYEQYF; CDR3 DNA: TGTGCCAGCACCGGTACCAGGGACTACGAGCAGTACTTC
J gene: TRBJ2-1; D gene: -; clone size: few; V gene: TRBV7-2; CDR3 protein: CASSLDQAMSSYNEQFF; CDR3 DNA: TGTGCCAGCAGCTTAGATCAGGCGATGAGCTCCTACAATGAGCAGTTCTTC
J gene: TRBJ2-1; D gene: -; clone size: -; V gene: TRBV24-1; CDR3 protein: CATARGSYNEQFF; CDR3 DNA: TGTGCCACCGCGCGGGGTTCCTACAATGAGCAGTTCTTC
J gene: TRBJ2-3; D gene: TRBD2; clone size: -; V gene: TRBV14; CDR3 protein: CASSQSPAGGRFSDTQYF; CDR3 DNA: TGTGCCAGCAGCCAATCACCAGCCGGCGGGAGGTTCTCAGATACGCAGTATTTT
J gene: TRBJ2-7; D gene: TRBD2; clone size: -; V gene: TRBV20-1; CDR3 protein: CSARERGRLYEQYF; CDR3 DNA: TGCAGTGCTAGAGAACGCGGGAGGCTCTACGAGCAGTACTTC
J gene: TRBJ1-6; D gene: -; clone size: few; V gene: TRBV20-1; CDR3 protein: CSAQREGPGSPLHF; CDR3 DNA: TGCAGTGCTCAGAGGGAGGGACCTGGGTCACCCCTCCACTTT
J gene: TRBJ2-2; D gene: -; clone size: -; V gene: TRBV7-9; CDR3 protein: CASSPGNRELFF; CDR3 DNA: TGTGCCAGCAGCCCAGGGAACAGGGAGCTGTTTTTT
J gene: TRBJ2-6; D gene: TRBD1; clone size: -; V gene: TRBV12-3/TRBV12-4; CDR3 protein: CAGSFAGGTGANVLTF; CDR3 DNA: TGTGCCGGCAGTTTTGCAGGGGGCACCGGGGCCAACGTCCTGACTTTC
J gene: TRBJ2-3; D gene: -; clone size: -; V gene: TRBV7-9; CDR3 protein: CASSPRQDPVLTDTQYF; CDR3 DNA: TGTGCCAGCAGCCCTAGACAGGATCCAGTTCTCACAGATACGCAGTATTTT
J gene: TRBJ1-1; D gene: -; clone size: -; V gene: TRBV4-2; CDR3 protein: CASSQATGLNTEAFF; CDR3 DNA: TGTGCCAGCAGCCAAGCTACGGGGTTGAACACTGAAGCTTTCTTT
J gene: TRBJ2-3; D gene: -; clone size: -; V gene: TRBV21-1; CDR3 protein: CASETSDMQYF; CDR3 DNA: TGTGCCAGCGAAACATCAGATATGCAGTATTTT
J gene: TRBJ2-1; D gene: TRBD2; clone size: -; V gene: TRBV7-2; CDR3 protein: CASSPRRAGGSEQFF; CDR3 DNA: TGTGCCAGCAGCCCCCGGCGAGCGGGAGGGAGTGAGCAGTTCTTC
J gene: TRBJ2-7; D gene: -; clone size: -; V gene: TRBV20-1; CDR3 protein: CSARDGYEQYF; CDR3 DNA: TGCAGTGCTAGAGATGGTTACGAGCAGTACTTC
J gene: TRBJ2-4; D gene: TRBD2; clone size: few; V gene: TRBV29-1; CDR3 protein: CSVVASGRGAKNIQYF; CDR3 DNA: TGCAGCGTTGTGGCTAGCGGTCGGGGGGCCAAAAACATTCAGTACTTC
J gene: TRBJ1-4; D gene: -; clone size: once; V gene: TRBV7-8; CDR3 protein: CASSLVARVGEKLFF; CDR3 DNA: TGTGCCAGCAGCTTAGTCGCTAGGGTGGGAGAAAAACTGTTTTTT